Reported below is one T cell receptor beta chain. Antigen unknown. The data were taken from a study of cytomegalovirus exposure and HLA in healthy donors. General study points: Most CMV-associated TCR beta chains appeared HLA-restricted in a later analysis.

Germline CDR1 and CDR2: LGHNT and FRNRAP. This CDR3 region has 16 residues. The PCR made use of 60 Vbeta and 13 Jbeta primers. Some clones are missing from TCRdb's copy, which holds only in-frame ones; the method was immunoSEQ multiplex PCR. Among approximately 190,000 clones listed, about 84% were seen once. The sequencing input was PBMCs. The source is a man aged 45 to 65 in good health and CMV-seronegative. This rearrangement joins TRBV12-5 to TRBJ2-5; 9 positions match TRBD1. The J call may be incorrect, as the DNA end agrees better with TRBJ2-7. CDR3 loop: CASGTGGVLGSYEQYF. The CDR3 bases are TGTGCTAGTGGGACAGGGGGAGTGCTGGGCTCCTACGAGCAGTACTTC.